Below, 8 T cell receptor beta chains from the same sample are listed, as sequenced in a study of blood T cell repertoires in COVID-19. Clones were sequenced by immunoSEQ multiplex PCR, and TCRdb holds only the in-frame ones, with some missing. This sample has some 100,000 clones, with 80% found just once. The specimen sequenced was peripheral blood. These receptors all stem from a woman aged 65 to 85 with acute or convalescent COVID-19.

This chain joins TRBV19 and TRBJ1-3; possibly TRBD1 for D (5 bases). Germline loops: CDR1 LNHDA, CDR2 SQIVND (reference sequence). The ends were cut back, 10 bases at V and 4 bases at J, with 17 bases in the middle. The CDR3 is 14 residues long. CDR3 bases: TGTGCCACCAGCGGGGGATTAGGAGGAAACACCATATATTTT. It is translated as CATSGGLGGNTIYF.

This rearrangement joins TRBV5-4 to TRBJ2-7; 8 nucleotides line up with TRBD2. Germline CDR1 SGHNT, CDR2 YYREEE (reference sequence). The junction had 2 bases not matched to a gene; V was cut back by 1 base and J by 5 bases. The CDR3 covers 13 residues. CDR3 residues: CASSLRGGDEQYF. CDR3 nucleotide sequence: TGTGCCAGCAGCTTGCGGGGGGGCGACGAGCAGTACTTC.

The chain recombines TRBV19 with TRBJ1-6, with 7 bases aligning to TRBD1. V lost 5 bases to trimming and J lost 0 bases; unmatched junction nucleotides: 7. The CDR3 runs 17 residues. CDR1 LNHDA and CDR2 SQIVND come from the germline V gene (reference sequence). CDR3 loop: CASSSTTGSSYNSPLHF. The CDR3 DNA reads as TGTGCCAGTAGTTCCACGACAGGGAGCTCCTATAATTCACCCCTCCACTTT.

This clone was detected a few times. This chain uses TRBV27 with TRBJ2-5, with TRBD1 identical over 8 bases. V shed 5 bases and J 2 bases; nucleotides not matched to a gene: 7. The CDR3 loop spans 15 amino acids. Germline V lookup: CDR1 MNHEY, CDR2 SMNVEV (reference sequence). This chain's CDR3 is CASSPQGQAQETQYF. CDR3 bases: TGTGCCAGCAGTCCCCAGGGACAGGCACAAGAGACCCAGTACTTC.

This sequence joins TRBV10-3 and TRBJ2-7; 7 positions agree with TRBD1. Germline trimming cut 5 bases from V and 4 bases from J; bases unmatched to any gene: 5. The germline CDR1 and CDR2 sequences are ENHRY and SYGVKD. CDR3 length equals 13 residues. CDR3 sequence reads: CAISSGTEYEQYV. The DNA for the CDR3 is TGTGCCATCAGTTCCGGGACAGAGTACGAGCAGTACGTC.

The CDR3 is CASSPGDRAETEAFF. CDR3 coding DNA: TGTGCCAGCAGCCCAGGCGACAGGGCTGAAACTGAAGCTTTCTTT. The chain links TRBV28 to TRBJ1-1; 7 bases line up with TRBD1. V was pared by 6 bases and J by 5 bases, with 12 bases of the junction left unmatched. The CDR3 is made up of 15 amino acids. The germline V gene has CDR1 MDHEN and CDR2 SYDVKM.

This chain connects TRBV12-5 to TRBJ1-6; D gene uncertain. The CDR3 has 13 residues. Germline CDR1 LGHNT, CDR2 FRNRAP. Trimming took 4 bases from V and 7 from J, leaving 8 bases between them. CDR3 sequence reads: CASGSNLNSPLHF. The CDR3 DNA follows: TGTGCTAGTGGTTCGAACTTAAATTCACCCCTCCACTTT.

The chain carries TRBV7-2 and TRBJ1-5; possible D gene TRBD1, 5 bases. V lost 8 bases, J lost 4 bases, and 24 bases lay in between. Germline V lookup: CDR1 SGHTA, CDR2 FQGNSA. CDR3 size: 17 residues. The CDR3 spells CASSGQGGGWGNQPQHF. The CDR3, as DNA: TGTGCCAGCTCGGGCCAAGGCGGGGGTTGGGGAAATCAGCCCCAGCATTTT. Full variable domain (missing parts from reference TRBV7-2 and TRBJ1-5): GAGVSQSPSNKVTEKGKDVELRCDPISGHTALYWYRQSLGQGLEFLIYFQGNSAPDKSGLPSDRFSAERTGGSVSTLTIQRTQQEDSAVYLCASSGQGGGWGNQPQHFGDGTRLSIL.